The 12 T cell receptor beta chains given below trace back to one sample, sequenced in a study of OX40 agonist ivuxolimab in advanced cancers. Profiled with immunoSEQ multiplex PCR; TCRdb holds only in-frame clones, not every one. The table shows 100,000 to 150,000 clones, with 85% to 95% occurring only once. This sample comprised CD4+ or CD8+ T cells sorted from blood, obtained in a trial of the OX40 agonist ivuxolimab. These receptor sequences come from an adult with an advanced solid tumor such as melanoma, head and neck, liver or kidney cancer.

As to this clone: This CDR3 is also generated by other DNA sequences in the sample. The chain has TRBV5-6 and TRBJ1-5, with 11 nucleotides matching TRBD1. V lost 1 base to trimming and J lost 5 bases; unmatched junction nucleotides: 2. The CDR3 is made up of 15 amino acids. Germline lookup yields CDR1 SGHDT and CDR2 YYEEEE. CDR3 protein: CASSLLGQGDQPQHF. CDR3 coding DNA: TGTGCCAGCAGCTTGTTGGGACAGGGGGATCAGCCCCAGCATTTT.

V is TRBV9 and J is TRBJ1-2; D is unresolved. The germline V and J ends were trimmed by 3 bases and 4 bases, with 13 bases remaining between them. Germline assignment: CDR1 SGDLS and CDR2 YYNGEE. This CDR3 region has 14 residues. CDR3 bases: TGTGCCAGCAGCGACTCGACCGATACCTATGGCTACACCTTC. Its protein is CASSDSTDTYGYTF.

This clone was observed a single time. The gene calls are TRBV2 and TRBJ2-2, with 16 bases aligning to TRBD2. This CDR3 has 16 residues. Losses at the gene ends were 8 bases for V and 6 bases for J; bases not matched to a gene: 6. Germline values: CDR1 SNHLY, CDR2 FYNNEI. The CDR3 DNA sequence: TGTGCCAGCTTTGCGGGACTAGCGGGAGGGGCCGGGGAGCTGTTTTTT. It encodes CASFAGLAGGAGELFF.

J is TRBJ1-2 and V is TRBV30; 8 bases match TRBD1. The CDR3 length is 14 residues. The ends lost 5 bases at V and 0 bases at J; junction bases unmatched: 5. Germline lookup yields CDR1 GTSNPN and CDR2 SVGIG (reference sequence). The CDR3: CAWHRGQANYGYTF. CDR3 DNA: TGTGCCTGGCACCGGGGACAGGCTAACTATGGCTACACCTTC.

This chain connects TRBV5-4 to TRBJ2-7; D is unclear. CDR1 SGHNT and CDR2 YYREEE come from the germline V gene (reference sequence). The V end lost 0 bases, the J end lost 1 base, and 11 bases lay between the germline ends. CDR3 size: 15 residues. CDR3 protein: CASSLDLVRSYEQYF. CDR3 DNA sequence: TGTGCCAGCAGCTTGGATTTAGTCCGTTCCTACGAGCAGTACTTC.

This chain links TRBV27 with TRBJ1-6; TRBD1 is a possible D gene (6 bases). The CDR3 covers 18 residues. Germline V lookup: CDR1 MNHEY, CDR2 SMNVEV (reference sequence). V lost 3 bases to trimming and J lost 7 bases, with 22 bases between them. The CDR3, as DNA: TGTGCCAGCAGTTTTGACCCATCCACGGGGGGCCGGAATTCACCCCTCCACTTT. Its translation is CASSFDPSTGGRNSPLHF.

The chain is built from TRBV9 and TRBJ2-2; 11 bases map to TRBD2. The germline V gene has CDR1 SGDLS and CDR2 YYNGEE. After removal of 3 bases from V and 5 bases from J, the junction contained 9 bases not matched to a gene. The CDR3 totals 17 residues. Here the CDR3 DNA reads TGTGCCAGCAGCGCGTTAGCGGGAGGGCCGAGGACCGGGGAGCTGTTTTTT. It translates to CASSALAGGPRTGELFF.

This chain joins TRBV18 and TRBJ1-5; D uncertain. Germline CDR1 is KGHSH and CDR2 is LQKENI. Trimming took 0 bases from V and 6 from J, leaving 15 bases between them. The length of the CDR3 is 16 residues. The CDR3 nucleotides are TGTGCCAGCTCACCACCTCAGACAAGCGGGCCTCAGCCCCAGCATTTT. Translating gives CASSPPQTSGPQPQHF.

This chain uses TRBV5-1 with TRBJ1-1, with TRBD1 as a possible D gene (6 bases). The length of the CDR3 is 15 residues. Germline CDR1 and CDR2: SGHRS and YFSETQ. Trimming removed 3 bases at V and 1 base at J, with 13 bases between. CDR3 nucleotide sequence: TGCGCCAGCAGCTCGCGGACAGTGCGGAACACTGAAGCTTTCTTT. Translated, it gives CASSSRTVRNTEAFF.

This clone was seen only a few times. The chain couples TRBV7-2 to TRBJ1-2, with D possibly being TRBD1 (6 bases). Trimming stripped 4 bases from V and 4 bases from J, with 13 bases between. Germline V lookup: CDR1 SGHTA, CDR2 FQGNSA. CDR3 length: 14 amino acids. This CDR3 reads CASSSGGGGYGYTF. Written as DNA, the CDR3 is TGTGCCAGCAGCTCGGGAGGGGGAGGCTATGGCTACACCTTC.

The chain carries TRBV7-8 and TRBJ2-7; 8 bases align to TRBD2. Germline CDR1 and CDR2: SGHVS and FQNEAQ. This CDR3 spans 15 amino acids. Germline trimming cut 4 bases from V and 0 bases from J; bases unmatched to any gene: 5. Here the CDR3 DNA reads TGTGCCAGCAGCTCGGTCGGACTAGCCTCCTACGAGCAGTACTTC. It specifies CASSSVGLASYEQYF.

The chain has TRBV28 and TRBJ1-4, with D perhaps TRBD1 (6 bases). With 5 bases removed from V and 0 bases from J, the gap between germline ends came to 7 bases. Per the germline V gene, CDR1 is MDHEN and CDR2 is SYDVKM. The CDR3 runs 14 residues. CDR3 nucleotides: TGTGCCAGCAGTAACAGGGCAACTAATGAAAAACTGTTTTTT. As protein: CASSNRATNEKLFF. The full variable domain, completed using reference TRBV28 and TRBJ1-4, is DVKVTQSSRYLVKRTGEKVFLECVQDMDHENMFWYRQDPGLGLRLIYFSYDVKMKEKGDIPEGYSVSREKKERFSLILESASTNQTSMYLCASSNRATNEKLFFGSGTQLSVL.